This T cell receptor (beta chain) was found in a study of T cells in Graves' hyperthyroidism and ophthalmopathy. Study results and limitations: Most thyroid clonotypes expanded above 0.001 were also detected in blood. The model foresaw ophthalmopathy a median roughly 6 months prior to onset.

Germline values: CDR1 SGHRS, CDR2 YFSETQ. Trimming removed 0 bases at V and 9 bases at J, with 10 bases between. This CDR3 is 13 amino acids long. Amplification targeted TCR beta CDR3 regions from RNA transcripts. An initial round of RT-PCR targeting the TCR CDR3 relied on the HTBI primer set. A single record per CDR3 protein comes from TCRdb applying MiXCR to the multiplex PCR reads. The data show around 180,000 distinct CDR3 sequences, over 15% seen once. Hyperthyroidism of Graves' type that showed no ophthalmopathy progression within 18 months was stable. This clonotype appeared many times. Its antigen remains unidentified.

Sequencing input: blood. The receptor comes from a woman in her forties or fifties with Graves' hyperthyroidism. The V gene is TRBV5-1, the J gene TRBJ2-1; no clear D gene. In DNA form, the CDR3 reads TGCGCCAGCAGCTTGGTAGTCCGTACTGAGCAGTTCTTC. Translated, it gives CASSLVVRTEQFF.